This TCR beta chain derives from a study of T-cell memory formation after mild COVID-19. Via MiXCR, TCRdb re-called the 5' RACE reads, giving one row per CDR3 protein. The profile shows about 140,000 distinct CDR3 sequences, around 13% of them singletons. Notes on the study in general: Chiefly within CM and EM were the contracting CD4+ clones; CD8+ ones were within EMRA.

V lost 0 bases to trimming and J lost 2 bases, with 8 bases between them. The CDR3 runs 14 residues. Germline CDR1 reads SGHRS; CDR2 reads YFSETQ. On this clonotype: Its antigen is as yet unknown.

The clonotype comes from an adult woman who had mild COVID-19 (a few samples of this study predate the infection). Cell type and time point are not known. The sequencing input was PBMCs or a T cell subset sorted from them (not recorded which). The gene calls are TRBV5-1 and TRBJ1-1; D not resolved. As DNA, the CDR3 is TGCGCCAGCAGCTTGGGACCGACAAACACTGAAGCTTTCTTT. This gives the protein CASSLGPTNTEAFF. Combining the CDR3 with reference TRBV5-1 and TRBJ1-1 gives the whole variable domain KAGVTQTPRYLIKTRGQQVTLSCSPISGHRSVSWYQQTPGQGLQFLFEYFSETQRNKGNFPGRFSGRQFSNSRSEMNVSTLELGDSALYLCASSLGPTNTEAFFGQGTRLTVV.